Each of the 16 T cell receptor beta chains below was sequenced from the same sample in a study of CD8 T cells in ankylosing spondylitis. TCRdb reanalysed the 5' RACE reads using MiXCR and keeps one entry per CDR3 protein. The profile covers approximately 130,000 distinct CDR3 sequences, with about a tenth appearing a single time and approximately 3.6% taken by the ten largest. Input material: blood, either unsorted or a sorted T cell fraction (not recorded which). These receptors were taken from a male donor with ankylosing spondylitis or in good health (not recorded which).

This clonotype was seen many times. This chain connects TRBV12-3 or TRBV12-4 to TRBJ1-5; possibly TRBD1 for D (5 bases). This CDR3 spans 14 amino acids. Trimming left V 2 bases short and J 3 bases short, with 8 bases between. The CDR3 is CASSLRGHNQPQHF. In DNA, the CDR3 is TGTGCCAGCAGTTTAAGGGGCCACAATCAGCCCCAGCATTTT.

This clonotype was counted many times. V usage is TRBV6-1 and J usage is TRBJ2-2; the D is unclear. Between the trimmed V and J ends, which lost 1 base and 6 bases, there was a span of 12 bases. CDR1 and CDR2 from the germline V gene are MNHNS and SASEGT. CDR3 size: 15 residues. CDR3 coding DNA: TGTGCCAGCAGTGAAGTGTTACGTCGAGCCGGGGAGCTGTTTTTT. Protein sequence: CASSEVLRRAGELFF.

V usage is TRBV29-1 and J usage is TRBJ2-3, with a weak D call TRBD2 (6 bases). The CDR3 consists of 13 residues. Germline CDR1 SQVTM, CDR2 ANQGSEA. Trimming removed 3 bases from V and 2 bases from J, with 9 bases in between. CDR3 loop: CSVEGEATDTQYF. DNA for the CDR3: TGCAGCGTTGAGGGGGAGGCCACAGATACGCAGTATTTT.

In this sample, this clonotype turned up once. A much more abundant neighbour one base away suggests this may be a read error. This chain links TRBV6-1 with TRBJ2-3; 9 bases line up with TRBD1. There are 15 residues in the CDR3. Germline V CDR1 and CDR2: MNHNS, SASEGT. CDR3 sequence: CGSRQGVRSWDTQYF. The CDR3 nucleotides are TGTGGCAGCAGACAGGGGGTTCGATCATGGGATACGCAGTATTTT.

This clonotype was seen at least ten times. This chain links TRBV20-1 with TRBJ2-2; D unclear. Germline-derived CDR1 and CDR2 are DFQATT and SNEGSKA (reference sequence). The CDR3 is made up of 12 amino acids. V lost 5 bases and J 1 base, leaving 5 bases between the germline ends. The CDR3 protein is CSAPGNTGELFF. CDR3 DNA: TGCAGTGCTCCCGGGAACACCGGGGAGCTGTTTTTT.

This clonotype was counted between two and nine times. The V and J genes are TRBV9 and TRBJ2-2; 15 bases are a match to TRBD2. CDR1 is SGDLS, CDR2 YYNGEE, per germline. This CDR3 is built from 18 residues. Germline trimming cut 2 bases from V and 4 bases from J; bases unmatched to any gene: 6. The CDR3 nucleotides read TGTGCCAGCAGCGTTGGACTAGCGGGAGGGCCGGTCACCGGGGAGCTGTTTTTT. Translation gives CASSVGLAGGPVTGELFF.

Worth noting for this clonotype: This could be a read error, since a much larger clone is one nucleotide away. The gene calls are TRBV11-2 and TRBJ2-3, with TRBD2 matching 7 bases. V was pared by 1 base and J by 4 bases, with 14 bases of the junction left unmatched. The CDR3 is 18 amino acids. The germline V gene has CDR1 SGHAT and CDR2 FQNNGV. The CDR3 reads CASSLVGSSGLGSDTQYF. CDR3 coding DNA: TGTGCCAGCAGCTTAGTGGGGTCTAGCGGTTTGGGTTCAGATACGCAGTATTTT.

The chain combines TRBV29-1 with TRBJ2-7; 12 nucleotides match TRBD2. CDR1 is SQVTM, CDR2 ANQGSEA, per germline. V was clipped by 4 bases and J by 2 bases; unmatched bases: 12. This CDR3 spans 17 amino acids. The CDR3 DNA reads TGCAGCGTTGCCACCGGGACTAGCGGGTTCCATCCCTACGAGCAGTACTTC. Residues: CSVATGTSGFHPYEQYF.

This clonotype appeared many times. The chain couples TRBV5-1 to TRBJ2-7; 12 bases are a match to TRBD2. Per germline, CDR1 SGHRS and CDR2 YFSETQ. The length of the CDR3 is 18 residues. The trim removed 3 bases at V and 2 bases at J, leaving 12 bases unmatched. The CDR3 loop reads CASSSTGGGLAGPYEQYF. The CDR3, as DNA: TGCGCCAGCAGCTCAACAGGGGGCGGACTAGCGGGGCCCTACGAGCAGTACTTC. The entire variable domain, with the rest obtained from reference TRBV5-1 and TRBJ2-7, is as follows: KAGVTQTPRYLIKTRGQQVTLSCSPISGHRSVSWYQQTPGQGLQFLFEYFSETQRNKGNFPGRFSGRQFSNSRSEMNVSTLELGDSALYLCASSSTGGGLAGPYEQYFGPGTRLTVT.

This clonotype was counted at least ten times. CDR3 region: CASSWEGNNEQFF. DNA of the CDR3: TGTGCCAGCAGTTGGGAAGGGAACAATGAGCAGTTCTTC. This rearrangement joins TRBV12-3 or TRBV12-4 to TRBJ2-1; D is ambiguous. Deletions cut 4 bases from V and 5 bases from J, with 9 bases between. This CDR3 is built from 13 residues.

This clonotype was seen more than once but under ten times. The chain has TRBV28 and TRBJ2-3; 9 bases align to TRBD2. With V trimmed by 3 bases and J by 2 bases, 9 bases remained unmatched. The CDR3 length is 17 residues. Germline CDR1 reads MDHEN; CDR2 reads SYDVKM. The CDR3 protein is CASSFASSGAHTDTQYF. The CDR3 region has the DNA TGTGCCAGCAGTTTCGCTTCTAGCGGGGCCCACACAGATACGCAGTATTTT.

This clonotype appeared many times. CDR3 residues: CASSFMSRNEQFF. CDR3 nucleotide sequence: TGTGCCAGCAGCTTCATGTCACGCAATGAGCAGTTCTTC. J is TRBJ2-1 and V is TRBV5-6; D is undetermined. The CDR3 extends over 13 amino acids. Trimming left V 2 bases short and J 6 bases short, with 9 bases between. Looked up from germline, CDR1 is SGHDT and CDR2 is YYEEEE. The variable domain in full, completed from reference TRBV5-6 and TRBJ2-1, reads DAGVTQSPTHLIKTRGQQVTLRCSPKSGHDTVSWYQQALGQGPQFIFQYYEEEERQRGNFPDRFSGHQFPNYSSELNVNALLLGDSALYLCASSFMSRNEQFFGPGTRLTVL.

The genes are TRBV30 and TRBJ2-6; no definite D call. V was clipped by 0 bases and J by 2 bases, with 11 bases between them. CDR1 and CDR2 (germline): GTSNPN, SVGIG (reference sequence). This CDR3 has 16 residues. CDR3 sequence (DNA): TGTGCCTGGAGTGTAGATTCATTCCCTGGGGCCAACGTCCTGACTTTC. Translating it yields CAWSVDSFPGANVLTF.

This clonotype has ten or more counts. This chain connects TRBV5-1 to TRBJ2-1, with 12 positions matching TRBD2. From germline, CDR1 is SGHRS and CDR2 YFSETQ. The J segment lost 5 bases and the V segment lost 4 bases, leaving 1 base of the junction unmatched. This CDR3 spans 14 amino acids. In DNA form, the CDR3 reads TGCGCCAGCAGCAGGACTAGCGGGAACAATGAGCAGTTCTTC. Translated, it gives CASSRTSGNNEQFF.

This clonotype was counted ten times or more. The chain recombines TRBV20-1 with TRBJ2-3, with D possibly being TRBD1 or TRBD2 (6 bases each). Deletions cut 6 bases from V and 3 bases from J, with 19 bases between. Germline CDR1 DFQATT, CDR2 SNEGSKA (reference sequence). The CDR3 contains 15 residues. The CDR3 region is CSARRGTQLTDTQYF. The DNA of the CDR3 is TGCAGTGCGCGGAGGGGGACCCAGCTGACAGATACGCAGTATTTT.

Turning to this clonotype: This may come from a read error, since a much larger clone is one base off. The final CDR3 position lacks the conserved phenylalanine or tryptophan, pointing to a likely read error. The CDR3 DNA follows: TGTGCCAGCTCAAGCCAGGTTTCGGAGCCAAATGGCTACACCTTG. Translated: CASSSQVSEPNGYTL. The chain combines TRBV18 with TRBJ1-2, with D unresolved. The V gene's germline CDR1 is KGHSH and CDR2 LQKENI. CDR3 length: 15 residues. V lost 5 bases to trimming and J lost 6 bases, with 19 bases between them.